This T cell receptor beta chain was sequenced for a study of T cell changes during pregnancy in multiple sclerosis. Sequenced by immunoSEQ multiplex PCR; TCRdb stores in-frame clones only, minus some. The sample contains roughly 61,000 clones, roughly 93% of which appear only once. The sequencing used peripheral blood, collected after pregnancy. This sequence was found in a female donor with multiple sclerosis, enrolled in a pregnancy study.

The CDR3 sequence: CASSEGQGSGANVLTF. In DNA form, the CDR3 reads TGTGCCAGCAGTGAAGGGCAGGGGTCTGGGGCCAACGTCCTGACTTTC. This chain uses TRBV25-1 with TRBJ2-6, with D possibly being TRBD1 (6 bases). The CDR3 has 16 residues. CDR1 is MGHDK, CDR2 SYGVNS, per germline. Trimming pared 2 bases from V and 1 base from J, leaving 9 bases between. Looking up the rest from reference TRBV25-1 and TRBJ2-6 gives the full variable domain: EADIYQTPRYLVIGTGKKITLECSQTMGHDKMYWYQQDPGMELHLIHYSYGVNSTEKGDLSSESTVSRIRTEHFPLTLESARPSHTSQYLCASSEGQGSGANVLTFGAGSRLTVL.